This TCR beta chain appears in the sequencing data of a study of PD-1 blockade in classical Hodgkin lymphoma. V lost 1 base to trimming and J lost 3 bases, with 11 bases between them. The CDR3 is 14 residues long. Germline CDR1 is SGHRS and CDR2 is YFSETQ. Every patient experienced relapse after autologous stem cell transplantation, and brentuximab vedotin exposure varied. Patients showed best responses of complete response, partial response or progressive disease. Assay: immunoSEQ multiplex PCR; the TCRdb copy retains only in-frame clones and omits some. Of roughly 16,000 clones in the sample, roughly 80% are singletons; the top ten hold roughly a quarter.

This TCR derives from a human donor with classical Hodgkin lymphoma. The rearrangement uses TRBV5-1 and TRBJ2-7; D not resolved. This sample comprised peripheral blood mononuclear cells (PBMCs), obtained before the second cycle of nivolumab. The CDR3 DNA reads TGCGCCAGCAGCTTGTACAGAATTAACTACGAGCAGTACTTC. Its translation is CASSLYRINYEQYF. The full variable domain, in which reference TRBV5-1 and TRBJ2-7 provide the parts outside the CDR3, is KAGVTQTPRYLIKTRGQQVTLSCSPISGHRSVSWYQQTPGQGLQFLFEYFSETQRNKGNFPGRFSGRQFSNSRSEMNVSTLELGDSALYLCASSLYRINYEQYFGPGTRLTVT.